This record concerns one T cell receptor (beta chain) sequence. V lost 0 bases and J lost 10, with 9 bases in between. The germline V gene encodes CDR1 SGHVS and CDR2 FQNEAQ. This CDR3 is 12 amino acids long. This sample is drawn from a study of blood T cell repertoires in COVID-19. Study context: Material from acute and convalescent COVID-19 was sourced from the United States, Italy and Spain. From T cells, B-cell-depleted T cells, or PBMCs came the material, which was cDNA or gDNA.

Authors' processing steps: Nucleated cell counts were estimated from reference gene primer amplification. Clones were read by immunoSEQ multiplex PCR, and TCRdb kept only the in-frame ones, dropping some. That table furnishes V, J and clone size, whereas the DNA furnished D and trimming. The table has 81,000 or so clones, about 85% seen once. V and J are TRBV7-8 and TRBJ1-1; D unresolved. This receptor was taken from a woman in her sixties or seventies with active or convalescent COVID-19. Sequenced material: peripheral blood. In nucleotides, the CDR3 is TGTGCCAGCAGCTTAGCTTACGGAGGAGCTTTCTTT. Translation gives CASSLAYGGAFF.